What follows are 11 T cell receptor beta chains derived from one specimen sequenced in a study of blood T cell repertoires in COVID-19. TCRdb's copy holds only in-frame clones and misses some; the assay was immunoSEQ multiplex PCR. The sample carries under 300,000 clones, around nine tenths recorded once. Sequenced input: peripheral blood. These receptors all stem from a woman in her 70s with active or convalescent COVID-19.

V gene TRBV7-2 combines with J gene TRBJ1-2; D is undetermined. The CDR3 totals 13 residues. Trimming cost V 4 bases and J 10 bases, with 16 bases left between them. Germline V gene lookup returns CDR1 SGHTA and CDR2 FQGNSA. The CDR3 is CASSSPREPNYTF. Here the CDR3 DNA reads TGTGCCAGCAGCTCTCCTCGGGAGCCCAACTACACCTTC.

This chain uses TRBV6-5 with TRBJ1-5; tentative D call: TRBD1 (5 bases). Trimming pared 8 bases from V and 4 bases from J, leaving 15 bases between. The CDR3 sequence is 14 residues long. Germline V gives CDR1 MNHEY, CDR2 SVGAGI. The chain's CDR3 is CASLRGVENQPQHF. The CDR3 DNA follows: TGTGCCAGCCTTAGGGGCGTGGAGAATCAGCCCCAGCATTTT.

The gene calls are TRBV4-1 and TRBJ1-2; no clear D gene. Germline loops: CDR1 MGHRA, CDR2 YSYEKL. The germline V and J ends were trimmed by 8 bases and 8 bases, with 15 bases remaining between them. This CDR3 region has 12 residues. CDR3 DNA: TGCGCCAGCCGGTTTGCGGGCGGAGGCTACACCTTC. Its protein is CASRFAGGGYTF.

This clone was recorded only once. The rearrangement links TRBV19 to TRBJ1-1; D is perhaps TRBD1 (6 bases). V lost 6 bases and J lost 6, with 20 bases in between. The germline gives CDR1 LNHDA, CDR2 SQIVND (reference sequence). The CDR3 is 15 residues long. The CDR3 sequence is CASRIQSSGQSEAFF. CDR3 nucleotide sequence: TGTGCCAGTAGGATTCAATCAAGCGGACAGTCTGAAGCTTTCTTT.

This chain joins TRBV5-6 and TRBJ2-6; D not resolved. V was trimmed by 0 bases and J by 3 bases, leaving 10 bases between them. Germline values: CDR1 SGHDT, CDR2 YYEEEE. The CDR3 has 16 residues. CDR3 in DNA: TGTGCCAGCAGCTTGGGTTTGTCCAGTGGGGCCAACGTCCTGACTTTC. Protein: CASSLGLSSGANVLTF.

The rearrangement joins TRBV2 to TRBJ1-6; no clear D. The germline V gene has CDR1 SNHLY and CDR2 FYNNEI. The CDR3 is 13 residues long. Trimming pared 7 bases from V and 3 bases from J, leaving 7 bases between. The CDR3 nucleotides read TGTGCCAGCACGGAGAACTATAATTCACCCCTCCACTTT. Translating it yields CASTENYNSPLHF.

V usage is TRBV3-1 (or the pseudogene TRBV3-2) and J usage is TRBJ2-7, with 8 bases lining up with TRBD1. The J segment lost 4 bases and the V segment lost 7 bases, leaving 9 bases of the junction unmatched. The germline V gene encodes CDR1 LGHDT and CDR2 YNNKEL (reference sequence). This CDR3 is built from 14 residues. DNA of the CDR3: TGTGCCAGCAAGGACAGGGTGGGTTCGTACGAGCAGTACTTC. Translated: CASKDRVGSYEQYF.

This chain joins TRBV5-1 and TRBJ2-1, with TRBD2 matching 10 bases. The J segment lost 8 bases and the V segment lost 0 bases, leaving 5 bases of the junction unmatched. Germline CDR1 and CDR2: SGHRS and YFSETQ. CDR3 length equals 15 residues. The CDR3 DNA is TGCGCCAGCAGCTTGGTACTAGCGGGGACGGATGAGCAGTTCTTC. As protein: CASSLVLAGTDEQFF.

The rearrangement uses TRBV7-3 and TRBJ2-7, with TRBD2 as a possible D gene (5 bases). Trimming pared 0 bases from V and 0 bases from J, leaving 6 bases between. The CDR3 spans 14 residues. Looked up from germline, CDR1 is SGHTA and CDR2 is FQGTGA. DNA of the CDR3: TGTGCCAGCAGCTTAACAGGGAGCTCCTACGAGCAGTACTTC. This translates into CASSLTGSSYEQYF.

V usage is TRBV4-2 and J usage is TRBJ2-5; TRBD2 agrees at 10 bases. CDR1 LGHNA and CDR2 YNFKEQ come from the germline V gene. This CDR3 region has 16 residues. V shed 4 bases and J 5 bases; nucleotides not matched to a gene: 10. CDR3: CASSLTSGRGEETQYF. As DNA, the CDR3 is TGTGCCAGCAGCCTGACTAGCGGGCGCGGGGAGGAGACCCAGTACTTC.

Written as DNA, the CDR3 is TGTGCCAGCAGCCAGGGGAATGAAAAACTGTTTTTT. It specifies CASSQGNEKLFF. The V and J genes are TRBV6-5 and TRBJ1-4, with D maybe TRBD1 (6 bases). The CDR3 is 12 residues long. Looked up from germline, CDR1 is MNHEY and CDR2 is SVGAGI. V lost 6 bases to trimming and J lost 5 bases, with 7 bases between them.